This TCR beta chain was sequenced in a study of blood T cell repertoires in COVID-19. Study context: Spain, Italy and the United States supplied samples that represented acute and convalescent COVID-19. Nucleic acid was either cDNA or gDNA, and it came from T cells, B-cell-depleted T cells, or PBMCs.

Produced via immunoSEQ multiplex PCR; TCRdb's table is partial and in-frame only. Among 200,000 to 300,000 clones listed, about 87% were seen once. Enrolled through a virtual design, the participants were between about 18 and 89 years of age and came from roughly 22 US areas. The germline V and J ends were trimmed by 0 bases and 4 bases, with 12 bases remaining between them. The CDR3 is made up of 14 amino acids. Germline V gene lookup returns CDR1 GTSNPN and CDR2 SVGIG (reference sequence). This TCR derives from a woman aged 40 to 49 with acute COVID-19. The sample was PBMCs or T cells enriched from blood (not recorded which). This chain uses TRBV30 with TRBJ1-2; D possibly corresponds to TRBD1 (5 bases). CDR3 sequence reads: CAWSVSGPVYGYTF. The DNA for the CDR3 is TGTGCCTGGAGTGTATCAGGGCCGGTCTATGGCTACACCTTC.